This T cell receptor beta chain was profiled in a study of identical twins. Germline V CDR1 and CDR2: SGHVS, FNYEAQ. There are 15 residues in the CDR3. V gave up 1 base and J gave up 6 bases; unmatched junction bases: 5. Overall study results and limits: Excess sharing by twins proved weaker in beta out-of-frame sequences. Out-of-frame TCR alpha sharing observed in monozygotic twins exceeded model estimates.

In regard to this clonotype: Its target is unknown.

Template switching created a universal primer site, and the cDNA included unique molecular identifiers. MiXCR was run by TCRdb on the 5' RACE reads, yielding one entry per CDR3 protein. This table holds about 240,000 distinct CDR3 sequences, over 9.5% found once. The rearrangement joins TRBV7-6 to TRBJ2-3, with 9 bases fitting TRBD2. The clonotype was recovered from a man aged 50 to 59 in good health. The sequenced sample consisted of memory T cells sorted from blood. DNA for the CDR3: TGTGCCAGCAGCTTAGTTAGCGGGAGTACGGATACGCAGTATTTT. Translating it yields CASSLVSGSTDTQYF.